This T cell receptor (beta chain) came from a study of T-cell memory formation after mild COVID-19. TCRdb fed the 5' RACE reads into MiXCR, producing one record per CDR3 protein. This sample yields nearly 350,000 distinct CDR3 sequences, of which 10% to 15% are seen a single time; around 21% belongs to the top ten. This clonotype was observed a few times. What it binds is not known. V was clipped by 9 bases and J by 1 base; unmatched bases: 4. Germline V gene lookup returns CDR1 SGHRS and CDR2 YFSETQ. The CDR3 sequence is 13 residues long. Regarding the study as a whole: Of the contracting clones, CD4+ ones lay mainly in CM and EM, and CD8+ ones in EMRA. A second wave expanding day 15 to 37 was CD4+-biased; contracting clones were balanced.

The TCR comes from a young man who had mild COVID-19 (a few samples of this study predate the infection). Cell type and time point are not known. The chain carries TRBV5-1 and TRBJ2-3; the match to TRBD2 covers 8 bases. The specimen was PBMCs or a T cell subset sorted from them (not recorded which). CDR3 in amino acids: CATNSGGTDTQYF. The CDR3 coding sequence is TGCGCCACCAATAGCGGGGGCACAGATACGCAGTATTTT.